Each of the 2 T cell receptor beta chains below was sequenced from the same sample in a study of cytomegalovirus exposure and HLA in healthy donors. The PCR used 60 Vbeta and 13 Jbeta primers. Some clones are missing from TCRdb's copy, which holds only in-frame ones; the method was immunoSEQ multiplex PCR. The data hold around 92,000 clones, with roughly 79% observed a single time. The sample comprised PBMCs. The source is a woman in her seventies in good health and CMV-seropositive.

The chain uses TRBV7-2 and TRBJ1-1; 9 bases agree with TRBD1. The CDR3 is 14 amino acids. CDR1 and CDR2 (germline): SGHTA, FQGNSA. Trimming removed 4 bases from V and 1 base from J; junction bases left unmatched: 1. The CDR3 sequence: CASSWTGANTEAFF. For the CDR3, the DNA is TGTGCCAGCAGCTGGACAGGGGCGAACACTGAAGCTTTCTTT.

The genes are TRBV12-2 and TRBJ2-1; the table's D call, TRBD2, was not checked against the DNA. TRBV12-2 is flagged as a pseudogene. The length of the CDR3 is 18 residues. CDR3: CASRTQPTGLAGYNEQFF. CDR3 nucleotide sequence: TGTGCAAGTCGCACCCAACCTACGGGACTAGCGGGGTACAATGAGCAGTTCTTC.